This entry lists 23 T cell receptor beta chains sequenced from one sample in a study of blood T cell repertoires in COVID-19 (dated by TCRdb to 2020 to 2022). Library preparation employed the immunoSEQ multiplex PCR assay. TCRdb took this table from immuneACCESS and kept in-frame rearrangements with V and J called. Such tables lack part of the clones; where checked against another copy, unresolved V genes explain under half of the gap, and the rest is unexplained. This sample comprises about 330,000 clones, 80% to 90% of them detected only once. The ten largest clones represent 5% of the sample. The sequenced material came from PBMCs or T cells enriched from blood (not recorded which). The receptors come from a man between 25 and 39 years old who had recovered from COVID-19.

The chain's CDR3 is CASSPWTSGLQETQYF. CDR3 DNA sequence: TGTGCCAGCAGCCCATGGACTAGCGGGCTCCAAGAGACCCAGTACTTC. The rearrangement joins TRBV11-2 to TRBJ2-5; TRBD2 agrees at 11 bases. The trim removed 5 bases at V and 1 base at J, leaving 6 bases unmatched. This CDR3 is built from 16 residues. CDR1 and CDR2 from the germline V gene are SGHAT and FQNNGV.

The chain employs TRBV11-2 and TRBJ2-5; D is possibly TRBD2 (6 bases). V was cut by 5 bases and J by 6 bases, with 19 bases left in between. CDR1 and CDR2 from the germline V gene are SGHAT and FQNNGV. The CDR3 has 15 amino acids. CDR3 in amino acids: CASSATGGLRKTQYF. CDR3 sequence (DNA): TGTGCCAGCAGCGCAACCGGGGGTTTAAGGAAGACCCAGTACTTC.

DNA for the CDR3: TGTGCCATCAGTGAAGGGGAACTGAGCACAGATACGCAGTATTTT. Its protein is CAISEGELSTDTQYF. This sequence joins TRBV10-3 and TRBJ2-3; tentatively, D is TRBD1 (5 bases). Germline CDR1 ENHRY, CDR2 SYGVKD. Trimming removed 3 bases from V and 0 bases from J, with 10 bases in between. The CDR3 is made up of 15 amino acids.

The V call is TRBV5-5, the J call TRBJ1-6; TRBD1 agrees at 7 bases. CDR3 size: 14 residues. With V trimmed by 4 bases and J by 9 bases, 7 bases remained unmatched. Germline assignment: CDR1 SGHKS and CDR2 YYEKEE (reference sequence). The CDR3 reads CASSEPGQFSPLHF. CDR3 nucleotides: TGTGCCAGCAGCGAACCGGGACAGTTTTCACCCCTCCACTTT. Full variable domain (remainder filled in from reference TRBV5-5 and TRBJ1-6): DAGVTQSPTHLIKTRGQQVTLRCSPISGHKSVSWYQQVLGQGPQFIFQYYEKEERGRGNFPDRFSARQFPNYSSELNVNALLLGDSALYLCASSEPGQFSPLHFGNGTRLTVT.

CDR3 sequence reads: CASSLAGPGNGYTF. DNA of the CDR3: TGCGCCAGCAGCTTGGCCGGACCAGGGAATGGCTACACCTTC. V and J are TRBV5-1 and TRBJ1-2, with a tentative D call TRBD1 (5 bases). The CDR3 extends over 14 amino acids. Between the trimmed V and J ends, which lost 0 bases and 6 bases, there was a span of 12 bases. Germline V gene sequence: CDR1 SGHRS, CDR2 YFSETQ.

The chain has TRBV6-1 and TRBJ2-7; maybe TRBD2 (7 bases). This CDR3 is 15 amino acids long. The germline V gene has CDR1 MNHNS and CDR2 SASEGT. V lost 3 bases, J lost 2 bases, and 14 bases lay in between. CDR3 DNA: TGTGCCAGCAGTGAGAGGGGGGGCCAGCCCTACGAGCAGTACTTC. It is translated as CASSERGGQPYEQYF.

This rearrangement joins TRBV4-1 to TRBJ2-1, with 8 bases that match TRBD1. Unmatched junction bases numbered 8, after V lost 2 bases and J lost 5 bases. The V gene's germline CDR1 is MGHRA and CDR2 YSYEKL. CDR3 length equals 16 residues. The CDR3 nucleotides are TGCGCCAGCAGCCAACCCCGGACAGGGCCCAACAATGAGCAGTTCTTC. Protein: CASSQPRTGPNNEQFF.

This chain connects TRBV28 to TRBJ1-2, with D possibly matching TRBD1 (6 bases). This CDR3 comprises 12 residues. From germline, CDR1 is MDHEN and CDR2 SYDVKM. V lost 8 bases, J lost 8 bases, and 15 bases lay in between. This chain's CDR3 is CASGRGRGGYTF. The CDR3 DNA follows: TGTGCCAGCGGAAGGGGGAGAGGGGGCTACACCTTC.

V is TRBV11-2 and J is TRBJ1-2, with 10 bases matching TRBD1. The CDR3 sequence is 16 residues long. The V and J ends lost 5 bases and 2 bases, in that order; junction bases with no gene match: 8. Per the germline V gene, CDR1 is SGHAT and CDR2 is FQNNGV. The CDR3 DNA reads as TGTGCCAGCAGCCTGTCCGACAGGGGGCTGAACTATGGCTACACCTTC. It translates to CASSLSDRGLNYGYTF.

This chain joins TRBV2 and TRBJ2-5, with 9 bases matching TRBD1. The CDR3 sequence is 13 residues long. Unmatched junction bases numbered 3, after V lost 3 bases and J lost 7 bases. In germline, CDR1 is SNHLY, CDR2 FYNNEI. CDR3 DNA sequence: TGTGCCAGCAGTGACTTGGACAGGGGGACCCAGTACTTC. As protein: CASSDLDRGTQYF.

The chain carries TRBV19 and TRBJ2-1; 10 bases map to TRBD1. The V gene end was trimmed by 9 bases and the J gene end by 4 bases; junction bases not matched to a gene: 6. The CDR3 spans 14 residues. CDR1 and CDR2 (germline): LNHDA, SQIVND (reference sequence). CDR3 nucleotide sequence: TGTGCCAGCGTCAGGACAGGGGGGTACAATGAGCAGTTCTTC. Translation: CASVRTGGYNEQFF.

This chain connects TRBV24-1 to TRBJ2-7; unclear D gene. The CDR3 runs 11 residues. Trimming removed 1 base at V and 9 bases at J, with 6 bases between. Germline CDR1 and CDR2: KGHDR and SFDVKD. The CDR3 spells CATSDFLRQYF. As DNA, the CDR3 is TGTGCCACCAGTGATTTCCTCAGGCAGTACTTC.

The CDR3 here is CASGLVPDRPPYEQYF. The CDR3 DNA reads TGTGCTAGTGGTTTGGTCCCCGACAGGCCACCCTACGAGCAGTACTTC. The V and J genes are TRBV12-5 and TRBJ2-7; maybe TRBD1 (6 bases). The CDR3 runs 16 residues. Trimming pared 0 bases from V and 2 bases from J, leaving 14 bases between. The germline gives CDR1 LGHNT, CDR2 FRNRAP.

This chain uses TRBV4-2 with TRBJ2-3; possible D gene TRBD2, 6 bases. The CDR3 is 13 residues long. Trimming pared 2 bases from V and 5 bases from J, leaving 8 bases between. The germline CDR1 and CDR2 sequences are LGHNA and YNFKEQ. The CDR3 is CASSQSGEDTQYF. The CDR3 DNA is TGTGCCAGCAGCCAATCGGGGGAAGATACGCAGTATTTT.

The chain has TRBV28 and TRBJ1-1; D call uncertain. The CDR3 contains 13 residues. The V end lost 5 bases, the J end lost 11 bases, and 18 bases lay between the germline ends. CDR1 and CDR2 from the germline V gene are MDHEN and SYDVKM. In nucleotides, the CDR3 is TGTGCCAGCAGTCCCTCTGATGGGAGGAAGGCTTTCTTT. This codes for CASSPSDGRKAFF.

Comments on this clone: The junction departs from the called germline gene at one end, perhaps through a read error. CDR3 region: CATSDLKNKYF. CDR3 coding DNA: TGTGCCACCAGTGATTTGAAGAACAAATACTTC. The gene calls are TRBV24-1 and TRBJ1-2, with D hard to call. In germline, CDR1 is KGHDR, CDR2 SFDVKD. CDR3 length: 11 amino acids.

This clone turned up a few times. The chain is built from TRBV7-5 and TRBJ2-7; TRBD1 is the table's D call, not checked against the DNA. TRBV7-5 counts as a pseudogene. The CDR3 has 14 amino acids. Here the CDR3 reads CARSSAGQGSEQYF. The CDR3 bases are TGTGCCAGAAGCTCGGCGGGACAGGGAAGCGAGCAGTACTTC.

On this clone: Other nucleotide sequences in the sample specify the same CDR3. The gene calls are TRBV5-4 and TRBJ2-3, with 14 bases that match TRBD2. Germline lookup yields CDR1 SGHNT and CDR2 YYREEE (reference sequence). The V and J ends lost 3 bases and 1 base, in that order; junction bases with no gene match: 1. The CDR3 has 16 amino acids. The CDR3 DNA reads TGTGCCAGCAGCTCGGGACTAGCGGGGGGCACAGATACGCAGTATTTT. As protein: CASSSGLAGGTDTQYF.

V and J are TRBV9 and TRBJ1-5; D unresolved. Trimming cost V 0 bases and J 4 bases, with 8 bases left between them. The CDR3 consists of 14 residues. Germline assignment: CDR1 SGDLS and CDR2 YYNGEE. CDR3 in amino acids: CASSVDPSNQPQHF. The CDR3 DNA follows: TGTGCCAGCAGCGTAGATCCCAGTAATCAGCCCCAGCATTTT.

The chain employs TRBV24-1 and TRBJ2-1, with 9 bases lining up with TRBD1. Trimming removed 5 bases from V and 3 bases from J; junction bases left unmatched: 7. The CDR3 is 16 residues long. Germline CDR1 reads KGHDR; CDR2 reads SFDVKD. The CDR3 nucleotides are TGTGCCACCAGTGGGACGGACAGGGGAGACTACAATGAGCAGTTCTTC. Translating it yields CATSGTDRGDYNEQFF.

The gene calls are TRBV24-1 and TRBJ2-3, with a weak D call TRBD2 (5 bases). The germline V and J ends were trimmed by 6 bases and 3 bases, with 15 bases remaining between them. Per germline, CDR1 KGHDR and CDR2 SFDVKD. The CDR3 length is 15 residues. The CDR3: CATSISSGITDTQYF. The DNA of the CDR3 is TGTGCCACCAGTATCTCATCCGGGATTACAGATACGCAGTATTTT.

The V and J genes are TRBV7-8 and TRBJ1-3; 7 positions agree with TRBD1. The CDR3 consists of 18 residues. V shed 5 bases, J shed 2 bases, and the junction held 15 bases outside the gene matches. Germline values: CDR1 SGHVS, CDR2 FQNEAQ. The CDR3 is CASSAAWMVGQAGNTIYF. The CDR3 region has the DNA TGTGCCAGCAGCGCGGCCTGGATGGTCGGACAGGCTGGAAACACCATATATTTT.

This clone was counted once. The chain carries TRBV11-2 and TRBJ2-7; 7 nucleotides match TRBD1. V shed 4 bases, J shed 5 bases, and the junction held 8 bases outside the gene matches. The CDR3 sequence is 14 residues long. Germline V lookup: CDR1 SGHAT, CDR2 FQNNGV. Here the CDR3 DNA reads TGTGCCAGCAGCTCTGACAGGGTTACCAACGAGCAGTACTTC. Its protein is CASSSDRVTNEQYF.